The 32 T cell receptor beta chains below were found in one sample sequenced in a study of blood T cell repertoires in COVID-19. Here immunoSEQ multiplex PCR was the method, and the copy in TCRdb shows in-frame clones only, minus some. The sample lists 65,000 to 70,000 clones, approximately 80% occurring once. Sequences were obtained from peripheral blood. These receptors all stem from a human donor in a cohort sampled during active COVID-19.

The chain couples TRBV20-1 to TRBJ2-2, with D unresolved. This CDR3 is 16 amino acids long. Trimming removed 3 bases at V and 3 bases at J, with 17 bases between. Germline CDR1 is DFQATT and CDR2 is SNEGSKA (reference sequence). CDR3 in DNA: TGCAGTGCTAGTGAACAACCACCCCCCTACACCGGGGAGCTGTTTTTT. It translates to CSASEQPPPYTGELFF.

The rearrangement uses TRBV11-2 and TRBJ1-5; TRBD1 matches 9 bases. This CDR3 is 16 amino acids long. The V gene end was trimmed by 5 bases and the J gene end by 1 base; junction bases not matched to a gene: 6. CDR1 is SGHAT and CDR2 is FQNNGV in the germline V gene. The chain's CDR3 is CASSRGQGKSNQPQHF. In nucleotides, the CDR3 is TGTGCCAGCAGCAGGGGACAGGGCAAAAGCAATCAGCCCCAGCATTTT.

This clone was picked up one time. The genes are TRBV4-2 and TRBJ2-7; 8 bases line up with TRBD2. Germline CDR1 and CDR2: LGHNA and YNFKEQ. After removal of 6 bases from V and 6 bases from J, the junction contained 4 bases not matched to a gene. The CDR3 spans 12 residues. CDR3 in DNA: TGTGCCAGCAGGACGGGGGGGAGCGAGCAGTACTTC. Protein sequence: CASRTGGSEQYF.

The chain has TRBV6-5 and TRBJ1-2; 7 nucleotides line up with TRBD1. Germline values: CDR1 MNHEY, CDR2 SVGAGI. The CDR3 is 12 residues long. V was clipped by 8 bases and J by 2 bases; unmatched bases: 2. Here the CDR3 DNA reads TGTGCCAGCCCGGGACAGAACTATGGCTACACCTTC. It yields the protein CASPGQNYGYTF.

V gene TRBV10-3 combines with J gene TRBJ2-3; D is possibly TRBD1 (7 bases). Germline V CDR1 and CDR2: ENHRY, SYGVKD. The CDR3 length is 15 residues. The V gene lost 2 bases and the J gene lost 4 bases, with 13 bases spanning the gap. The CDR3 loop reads CAISERGRGADTQYF. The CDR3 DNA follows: TGTGCCATCAGTGAGAGGGGGCGCGGGGCAGATACGCAGTATTTT.

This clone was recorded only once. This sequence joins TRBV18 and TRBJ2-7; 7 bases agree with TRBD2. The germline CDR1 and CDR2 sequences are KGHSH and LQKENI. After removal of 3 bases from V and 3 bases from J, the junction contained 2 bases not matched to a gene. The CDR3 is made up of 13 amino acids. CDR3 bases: TGTGCCAGCTCACCGGGCGGGGGCTACGAGCAGTACTTC. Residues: CASSPGGGYEQYF. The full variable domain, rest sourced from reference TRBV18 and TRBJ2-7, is NAGVMQNPRHLVRRRGQEARLRCSPMKGHSHVYWYRQLPEEGLKFMVYLQKENIIDESGMPKERFSAEFPKEGPSILRIQQVVRGDSAAYFCASSPGGGYEQYFGPGTRLTVT.

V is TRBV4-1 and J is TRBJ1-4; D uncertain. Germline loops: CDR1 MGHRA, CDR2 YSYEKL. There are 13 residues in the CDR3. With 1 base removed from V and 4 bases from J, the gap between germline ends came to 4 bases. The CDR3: CASSQVVNEKLFF. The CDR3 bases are TGCGCCAGCAGCCAAGTAGTTAATGAAAAACTGTTTTTT.

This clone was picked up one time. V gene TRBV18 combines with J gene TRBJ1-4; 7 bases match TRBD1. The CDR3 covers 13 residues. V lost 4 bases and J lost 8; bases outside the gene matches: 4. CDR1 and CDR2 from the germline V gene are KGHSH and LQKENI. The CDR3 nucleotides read TGTGCCAGCTCACGACGACAGGGCGAAAAACTGTTTTTT. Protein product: CASSRRQGEKLFF.

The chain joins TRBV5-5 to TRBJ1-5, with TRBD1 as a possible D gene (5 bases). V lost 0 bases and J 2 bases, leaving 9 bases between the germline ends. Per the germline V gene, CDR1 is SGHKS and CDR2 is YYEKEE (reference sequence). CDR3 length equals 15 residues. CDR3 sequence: CASSLEAGGNQPQHF. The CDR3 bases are TGTGCCAGCAGCTTGGAAGCGGGGGGCAATCAGCCCCAGCATTTT.

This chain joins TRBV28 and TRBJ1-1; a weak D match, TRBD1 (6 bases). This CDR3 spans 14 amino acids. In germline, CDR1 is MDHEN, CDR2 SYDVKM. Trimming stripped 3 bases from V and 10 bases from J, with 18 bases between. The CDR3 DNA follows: TGTGCCAGCAGTTTGGGGGGGAAGCCCAGGGGAGCTTTCTTT. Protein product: CASSLGGKPRGAFF.

CDR3 region: CASSFGQTSNQPQHF. The DNA for the CDR3 is TGTGCCAGCAGCTTCGGACAGACGAGCAATCAGCCCCAGCATTTT. The V gene is TRBV5-6, the J gene TRBJ1-5, with D possibly matching TRBD1 (6 bases). This CDR3 comprises 15 residues. Germline V gene lookup returns CDR1 SGHDT and CDR2 YYEEEE. V lost 2 bases, J lost 1 base, and 10 bases lay in between.

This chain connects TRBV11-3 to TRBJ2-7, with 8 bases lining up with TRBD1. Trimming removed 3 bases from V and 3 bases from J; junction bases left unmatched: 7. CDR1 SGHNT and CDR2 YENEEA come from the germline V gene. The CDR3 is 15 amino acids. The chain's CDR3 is CASSFKTGASYEQYF. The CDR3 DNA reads TGTGCCAGCAGCTTTAAGACAGGGGCGAGCTACGAGCAGTACTTC.

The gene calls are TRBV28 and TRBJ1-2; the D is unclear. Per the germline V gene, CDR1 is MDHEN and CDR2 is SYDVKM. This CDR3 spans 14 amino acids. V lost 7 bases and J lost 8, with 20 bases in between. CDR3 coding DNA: TGTGCCAGCACCTCATCCCCCGGGCCGGGAGGCTACACCTTC. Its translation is CASTSSPGPGGYTF.

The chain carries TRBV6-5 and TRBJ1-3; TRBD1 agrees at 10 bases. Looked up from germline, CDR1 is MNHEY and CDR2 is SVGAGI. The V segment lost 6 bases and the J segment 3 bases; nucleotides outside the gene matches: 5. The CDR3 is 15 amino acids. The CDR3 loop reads CASSRGTGDGNTIYF. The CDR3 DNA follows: TGTGCCAGCAGCCGGGGGACAGGGGATGGAAACACCATATATTTT.

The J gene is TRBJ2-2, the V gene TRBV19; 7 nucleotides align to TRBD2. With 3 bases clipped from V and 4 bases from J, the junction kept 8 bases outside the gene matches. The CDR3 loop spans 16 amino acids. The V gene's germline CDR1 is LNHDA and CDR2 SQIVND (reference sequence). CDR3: CASSMGGRRGTGELFF. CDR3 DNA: TGTGCCAGTAGTATGGGCGGGAGACGCGGCACCGGGGAGCTGTTTTTT.

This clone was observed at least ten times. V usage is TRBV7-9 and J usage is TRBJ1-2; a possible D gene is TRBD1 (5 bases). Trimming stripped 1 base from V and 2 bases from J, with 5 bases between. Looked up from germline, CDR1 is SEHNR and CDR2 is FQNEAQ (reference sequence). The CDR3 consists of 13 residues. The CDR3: CASSLGQNYGYTF. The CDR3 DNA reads TGTGCCAGCAGCTTAGGACAGAACTATGGCTACACCTTC.

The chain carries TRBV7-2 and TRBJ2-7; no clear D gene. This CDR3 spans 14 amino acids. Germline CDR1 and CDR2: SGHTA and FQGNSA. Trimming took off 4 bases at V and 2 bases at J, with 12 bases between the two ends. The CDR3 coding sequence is TGTGCCAGCAGCTCGGAGCTTAGAACCTACGAGCAGTACTTC. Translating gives CASSSELRTYEQYF.

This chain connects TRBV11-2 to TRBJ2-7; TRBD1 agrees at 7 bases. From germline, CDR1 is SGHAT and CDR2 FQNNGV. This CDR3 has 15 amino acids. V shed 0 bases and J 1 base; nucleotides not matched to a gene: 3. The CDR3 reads CASSLEWDSSYEQYF. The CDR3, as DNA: TGTGCCAGCAGCTTAGAATGGGACAGTTCCTACGAGCAGTACTTC.

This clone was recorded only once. Here the CDR3 reads CASSLGSGASTDTQYF. As DNA, the CDR3 is TGTGCCAGCAGCTTAGGTAGCGGAGCTAGCACAGATACGCAGTATTTT. The rearrangement uses TRBV7-2 and TRBJ2-3; possible D gene TRBD2, 6 bases. This CDR3 is 16 amino acids long. Per germline, CDR1 SGHTA and CDR2 FQGNSA. V shed 1 base and J shed 0 bases, with 11 bases lying between them.

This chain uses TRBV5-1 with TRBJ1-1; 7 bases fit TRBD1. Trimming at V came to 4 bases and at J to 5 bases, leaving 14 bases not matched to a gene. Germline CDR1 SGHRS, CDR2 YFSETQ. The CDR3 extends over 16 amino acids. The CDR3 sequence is CASSASTGTATTEAFF. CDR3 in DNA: TGCGCCAGCAGCGCATCGACCGGGACAGCTACGACTGAAGCTTTCTTT.

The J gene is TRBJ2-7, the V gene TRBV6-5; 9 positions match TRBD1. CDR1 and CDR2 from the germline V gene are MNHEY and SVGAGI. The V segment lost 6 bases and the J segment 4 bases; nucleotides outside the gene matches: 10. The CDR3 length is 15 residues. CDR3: CASRGRGQGFYEQYF. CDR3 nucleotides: TGTGCCAGCAGGGGACGGGGACAGGGATTTTACGAGCAGTACTTC.

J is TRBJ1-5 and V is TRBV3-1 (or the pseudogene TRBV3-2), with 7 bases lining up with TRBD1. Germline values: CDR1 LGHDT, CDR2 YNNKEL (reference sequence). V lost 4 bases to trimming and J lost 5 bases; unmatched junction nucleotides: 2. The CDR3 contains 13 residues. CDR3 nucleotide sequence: TGTGCCAGCAGCCCCGACAGGGATCAGCCCCAGCATTTT. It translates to CASSPDRDQPQHF.

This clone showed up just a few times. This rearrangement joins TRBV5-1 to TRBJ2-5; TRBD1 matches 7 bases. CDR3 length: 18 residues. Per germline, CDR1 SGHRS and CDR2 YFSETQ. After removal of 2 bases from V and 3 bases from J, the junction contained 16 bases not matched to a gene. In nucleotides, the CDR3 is TGCGCCAGCAGCTTTAGGGGGCGACGACAGGGATTGGAAGAGACCCAGTACTTC. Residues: CASSFRGRRQGLEETQYF.

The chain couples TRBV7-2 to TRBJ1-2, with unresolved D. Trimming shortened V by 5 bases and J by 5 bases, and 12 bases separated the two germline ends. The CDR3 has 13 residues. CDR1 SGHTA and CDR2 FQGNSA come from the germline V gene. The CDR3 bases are TGTGCCAGCAGCCTGTTTGACACTTATGGCTACACCTTC. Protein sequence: CASSLFDTYGYTF.

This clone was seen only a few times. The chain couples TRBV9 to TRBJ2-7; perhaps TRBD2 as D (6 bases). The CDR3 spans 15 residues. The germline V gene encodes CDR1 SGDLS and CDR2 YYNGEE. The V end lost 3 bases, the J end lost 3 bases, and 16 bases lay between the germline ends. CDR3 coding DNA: TGTGCCAGCAGCGAGTCGGAAGGGGACTTCTACGAGCAGTACTTC. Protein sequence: CASSESEGDFYEQYF.

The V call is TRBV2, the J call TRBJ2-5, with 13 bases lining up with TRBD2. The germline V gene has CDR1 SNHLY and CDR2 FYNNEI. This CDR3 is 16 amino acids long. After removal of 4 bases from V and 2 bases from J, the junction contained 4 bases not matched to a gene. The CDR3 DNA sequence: TGTGCCAGCAGTGGGGGACTAGCGGGGCGACAAGAGACCCAGTACTTC. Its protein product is CASSGGLAGRQETQYF.

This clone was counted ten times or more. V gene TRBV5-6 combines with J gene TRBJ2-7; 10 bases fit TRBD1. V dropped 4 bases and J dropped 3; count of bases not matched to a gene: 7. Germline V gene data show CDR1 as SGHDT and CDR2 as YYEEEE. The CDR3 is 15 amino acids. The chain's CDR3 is CASSVPGQGFYEQYF. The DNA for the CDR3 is TGTGCCAGCAGCGTTCCGGGACAGGGGTTCTACGAGCAGTACTTC.

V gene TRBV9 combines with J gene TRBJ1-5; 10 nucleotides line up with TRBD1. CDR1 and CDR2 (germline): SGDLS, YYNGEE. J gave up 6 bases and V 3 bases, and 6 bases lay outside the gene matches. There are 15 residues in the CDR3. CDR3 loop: CASSAGQGVSQPQHF. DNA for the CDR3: TGTGCCAGCAGCGCTGGACAGGGGGTCAGTCAGCCCCAGCATTTT. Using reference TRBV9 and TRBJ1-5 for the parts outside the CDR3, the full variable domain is DSGVTQTPKHLITATGQRVTLRCSPRSGDLSVYWYQQSLDQGLQFLIQYYNGEERAKGNILERFSAQQFPDLHSELNLSSLELGDSALYFCASSAGQGVSQPQHFGDGTRLSIL.

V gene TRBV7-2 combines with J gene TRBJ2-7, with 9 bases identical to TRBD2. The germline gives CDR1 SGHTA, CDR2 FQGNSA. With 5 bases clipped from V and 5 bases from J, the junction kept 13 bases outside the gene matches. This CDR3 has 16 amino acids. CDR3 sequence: CASSRGASGVLNEQYF. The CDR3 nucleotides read TGTGCCAGCAGCCGTGGGGCTAGCGGGGTTCTCAACGAGCAGTACTTC.

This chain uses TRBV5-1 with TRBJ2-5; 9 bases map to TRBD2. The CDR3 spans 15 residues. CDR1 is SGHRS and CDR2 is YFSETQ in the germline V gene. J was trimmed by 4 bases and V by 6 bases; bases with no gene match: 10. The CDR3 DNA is TGCGCCAGCACTGCGGGGGGGCGTTCTGGAGAGACCCAGTACTTC. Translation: CASTAGGRSGETQYF.

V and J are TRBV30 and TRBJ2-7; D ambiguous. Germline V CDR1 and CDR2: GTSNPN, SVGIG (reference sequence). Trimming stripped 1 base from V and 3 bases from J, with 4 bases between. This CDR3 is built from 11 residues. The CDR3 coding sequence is TGTGCCTGGAGTGAGCTCTACGAGCAGTACTTC. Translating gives CAWSELYEQYF.

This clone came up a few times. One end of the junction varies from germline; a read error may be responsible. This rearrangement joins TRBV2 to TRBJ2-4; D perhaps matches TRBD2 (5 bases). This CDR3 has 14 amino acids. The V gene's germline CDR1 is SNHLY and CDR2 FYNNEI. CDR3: CASSKAGGANIQYF. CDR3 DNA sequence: TGTGCCAGCAGTAAAGCAGGAGGAGCGAACATTCAGTACTTC. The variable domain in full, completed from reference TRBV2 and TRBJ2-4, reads EPEVTQTPSHQVTQMGQEVILRCVPISNHLYFYWYRQILGQKVEFLVSFYNNEISEKSEIFDDQFSVERPDGSNFTLKIRSTKLEDSAMYFCASSKAGGANIQYFGAGTRLSVL.